This TCR beta chain was identified during a study of T cell repertoires in cytomegalovirus infection. For the study at large: CMV epitopes that were recently identified and HLA-C-restricted were used alongside well-studied HLA-B-restricted ones. An indication of both CMV infection and matching HLA type came from public TCR beta signatures. Notes on the study in general: Dominating the ex vivo response were TCR beta clonotypes that were CMV-specific and HLA-C-restricted.

TCRdb ran MiXCR on the reads and lists one entry per CDR3 protein. The sample has about 83,000 distinct CDR3 sequences, about 24% seen once. This clonotype was counted only a few times. Its antigen is not known. V lost 6 bases and J lost 6; bases outside the gene matches: 12. This CDR3 has 16 amino acids. CDR1 and CDR2 from the germline V gene are SGHAT and FQNNGV. Sequenced here: CD8+ T cells from cultured PBMCs, sampled from culture after CMV antigen stimulation. The rearrangement joins TRBV11-2 to TRBJ2-3; 10 nucleotides line up with TRBD1. This receptor was obtained from a human donor in good health (CMV status not recorded). Some clones in this sample may be carry-over from other donors' samples. The CDR3 sequence is CASRQTGTGASDTQYF. As DNA, the CDR3 is TGTGCCAGCAGACAAACCGGGACAGGGGCTTCCGATACGCAGTATTTT.